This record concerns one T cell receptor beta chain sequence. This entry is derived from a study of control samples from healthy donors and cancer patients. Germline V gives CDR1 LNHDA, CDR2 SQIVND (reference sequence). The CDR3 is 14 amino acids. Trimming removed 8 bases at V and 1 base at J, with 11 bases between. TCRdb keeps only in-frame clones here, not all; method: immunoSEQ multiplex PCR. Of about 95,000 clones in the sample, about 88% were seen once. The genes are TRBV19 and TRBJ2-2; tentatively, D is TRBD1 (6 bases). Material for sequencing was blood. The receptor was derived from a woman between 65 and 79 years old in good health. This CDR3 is CASGQQGNTGELFF. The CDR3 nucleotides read TGTGCCAGTGGGCAACAGGGGAACACCGGGGAGCTGTTTTTT. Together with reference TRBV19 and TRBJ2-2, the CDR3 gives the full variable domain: DGGITQSPKYLFRKEGQNVTLSCEQNLNHDAMYWYRQDPGQGLRLIYYSQIVNDFQKGDIAEGYSVSREKKESFPLTVTSAQKNPTAFYLCASGQQGNTGELFFGEGSRLTVL.